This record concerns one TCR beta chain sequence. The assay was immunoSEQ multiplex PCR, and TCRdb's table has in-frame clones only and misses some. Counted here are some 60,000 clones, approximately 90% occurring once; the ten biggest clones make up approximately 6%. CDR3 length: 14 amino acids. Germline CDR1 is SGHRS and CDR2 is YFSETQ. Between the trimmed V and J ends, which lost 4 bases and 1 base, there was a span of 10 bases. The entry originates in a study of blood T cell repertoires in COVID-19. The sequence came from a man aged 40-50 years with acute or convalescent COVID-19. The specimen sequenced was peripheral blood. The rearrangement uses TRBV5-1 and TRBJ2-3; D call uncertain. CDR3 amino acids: CASSRGWGTDTQYF. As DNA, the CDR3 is TGCGCCAGCAGCCGAGGTTGGGGCACAGATACGCAGTATTTT.